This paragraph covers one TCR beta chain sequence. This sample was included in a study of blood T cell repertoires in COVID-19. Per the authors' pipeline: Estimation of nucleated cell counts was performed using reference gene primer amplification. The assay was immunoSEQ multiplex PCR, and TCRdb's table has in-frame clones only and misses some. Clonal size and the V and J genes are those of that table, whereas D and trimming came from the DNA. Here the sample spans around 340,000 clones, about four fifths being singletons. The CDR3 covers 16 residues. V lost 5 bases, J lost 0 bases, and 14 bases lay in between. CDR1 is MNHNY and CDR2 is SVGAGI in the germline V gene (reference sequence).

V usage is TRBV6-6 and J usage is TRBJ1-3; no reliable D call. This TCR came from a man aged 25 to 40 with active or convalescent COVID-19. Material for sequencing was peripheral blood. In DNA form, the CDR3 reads TGTGCCAGCAGTCGAGGGCAAACGGCCTCTGGAAACACCATATATTTT. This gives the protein CASSRGQTASGNTIYF.